This is a list of T cell receptor beta chains from one sample in a study of blood T cell repertoires in COVID-19. Generated by immunoSEQ multiplex PCR, the TCRdb table keeps only in-frame clones and is missing some. Counted here are about half a million clones, around nine tenths occurring once; the ten biggest clones make up approximately 8.3%. Sequencing was performed on PBMCs or T cells enriched from blood (not recorded which). The receptors were sampled from a woman aged 60-75 years who had recovered from COVID-19. Both conserved end residues are part of each CDR3. The D gene is left open where the match is weak. Clone sizes are given selectively: once, few, many, or a class where the clone is expanded.

CDR3 protein: CASSEGRDRVTDTQYF
CDR3 DNA: TGTGCCAGCAGTGAGGGTCGTGACAGGGTCACAGATACGCAGTATTTT
clone size: NA
J gene: TRBJ2-3
V gene: TRBV2
D gene: TRBD1

CDR3 protein: CASSQAGMNTEAFF
CDR3 DNA: TGTGCCAGCAGCCAAGCAGGGATGAACACTGAAGCTTTCTTT
clone size: NA
J gene: TRBJ1-1
V gene: TRBV4-2
D gene: NA

CDR3 protein: CASSQTGSRRAFF
CDR3 DNA: TGTGCCAGCAGCCAAACAGGGAGCCGGCGTGCTTTCTTT
clone size: NA
J gene: TRBJ1-1
V gene: TRBV14
D gene: NA

CDR3 protein: CASSRYGGNTEAFF
CDR3 DNA: TGCGCCAGCAGCCGTTACGGCGGGAACACTGAAGCTTTCTTT
clone size: NA
J gene: TRBJ1-1
V gene: TRBV4-1
D gene: NA

CDR3 protein: CASALASGGTDTQYF
CDR3 DNA: TGTGCCAGCGCCCTTGCTAGCGGGGGGACAGATACGCAGTATTTT
clone size: NA
J gene: TRBJ2-3
V gene: TRBV6-5
D gene: TRBD2

CDR3 protein: CAIKGGLLNYGYTF
CDR3 DNA: TGTGCCATCAAGGGAGGACTGCTTAACTATGGCTACACCTTC
clone size: NA
J gene: TRBJ1-2
V gene: TRBV10-3
D gene: NA

CDR3 protein: CASSPATVRQFF
CDR3 DNA: TGTGCCAGCAGCCCCGCGACAGTAAGGCAGTTCTTC
clone size: NA
J gene: TRBJ2-1
V gene: TRBV11-2
D gene: NA

CDR3 protein: CASSYHELAGEQYF
CDR3 DNA: TGTGCCAGCAGTTACCACGAGTTGGCGGGAGAGCAGTACTTC
clone size: NA
J gene: TRBJ2-7
V gene: TRBV6-5
D gene: NA

CDR3 protein: CASSLARPGGGKTQYF
CDR3 DNA: TGTGCCAGCAGCTTAGCGCGGCCAGGGGGCGGAAAGACCCAGTACTTC
clone size: NA
J gene: TRBJ2-5
V gene: TRBV7-9
D gene: TRBD1

CDR3 protein: CASSLGLTNTGELFF
CDR3 DNA: TGTGCCAGCAGCCTCGGTCTAACGAACACCGGGGAGCTGTTTTTT
clone size: NA
J gene: TRBJ2-2
V gene: TRBV7-2
D gene: NA

CDR3 protein: CASSPDQGSYNSPLHF
CDR3 DNA: TGTGCCAGCAGCCCTGATCAGGGGTCCTATAATTCACCCCTCCACTTT
clone size: NA
J gene: TRBJ1-6
V gene: TRBV11-2
D gene: NA

CDR3 protein: CSASPDTNRSPLHF
CDR3 DNA: TGCAGTGCTAGTCCCGACACCAACAGGTCACCCCTCCACTTT
clone size: once
J gene: TRBJ1-6
V gene: TRBV20-1
D gene: NA

CDR3 protein: CASSTPGQGVEAFF
CDR3 DNA: TGTGCCAGCAGCACCCCGGGACAGGGCGTTGAAGCTTTCTTT
clone size: NA
J gene: TRBJ1-1
V gene: TRBV9
D gene: TRBD1

CDR3 protein: CASRPPQGGNTEAFF
CDR3 DNA: TGTGCCAGCAGACCCCCGCAGGGAGGGAACACTGAAGCTTTCTTT
clone size: NA
J gene: TRBJ1-1
V gene: TRBV6-5
D gene: NA

CDR3 protein: CASSMDINTEAFF
CDR3 DNA: TGTGCCAGCAGTATGGACATAAACACTGAAGCTTTCTTT
clone size: NA
J gene: TRBJ1-1
V gene: TRBV2
D gene: NA

CDR3 protein: CASTGVTGELFF
CDR3 DNA: TGTGCCAGCACCGGGGTCACCGGGGAGCTGTTTTTT
clone size: few
J gene: TRBJ2-2
V gene: TRBV27
D gene: NA

CDR3 protein: CASRGGSNEKLFF
CDR3 DNA: TGTGCCAGCAGGGGGGGATCTAATGAAAAACTGTTTTTT
clone size: NA
J gene: TRBJ1-4
V gene: TRBV2
D gene: NA

CDR3 protein: CASSYAGIGGNQPQHF
CDR3 DNA: TGTGCCAGCAGTTACGCAGGGATTGGTGGCAATCAGCCCCAGCATTTT
clone size: NA
J gene: TRBJ1-5
V gene: TRBV6-5
D gene: NA

CDR3 protein: CASSGGPFYGYTF
CDR3 DNA: TGTGCCAGCAGTGGCGGGCCATTCTATGGCTACACCTTC
clone size: NA
J gene: TRBJ1-2
V gene: TRBV2
D gene: NA

CDR3 protein: CASSPRDRDGGYTF
CDR3 DNA: TGTGCCAGCAGCCCCCGGGACAGAGATGGGGGCTACACCTTC
clone size: NA
J gene: TRBJ1-2
V gene: TRBV7-8
D gene: TRBD1

CDR3 protein: CASSPTLQMNTGELFF
CDR3 DNA: TGTGCCAGCTCACCGACTTTGCAGATGAACACCGGGGAGCTGTTTTTT
clone size: NA
J gene: TRBJ2-2
V gene: TRBV18
D gene: NA

CDR3 protein: CASSQSTAGDRRSYNSPLHF
CDR3 DNA: TGCGCCAGCAGCCAATCAACCGCCGGGGACAGGAGGTCCTATAATTCACCCCTCCACTTT
clone size: NA
J gene: TRBJ1-6
V gene: TRBV4-1
D gene: TRBD1

CDR3 protein: CAIRRTGGGYTF
CDR3 DNA: TGTGCCATCAGGAGGACAGGGGGCGGCTACACCTTC
clone size: NA
J gene: TRBJ1-2
V gene: TRBV10-3
D gene: TRBD1

CDR3 protein: CASSQAGTANTGELFF
CDR3 DNA: TGTGCCAGCAGCCAAGCCGGGACAGCGAACACCGGGGAGCTGTTTTTT
clone size: few
J gene: TRBJ2-2
V gene: TRBV4-2
D gene: TRBD1

CDR3 protein: CASSVTGGTTEAFF
CDR3 DNA: TGTGCCAGCAGCGTAACAGGGGGTACCACTGAAGCTTTCTTT
clone size: NA
J gene: TRBJ1-1
V gene: TRBV9
D gene: TRBD1

CDR3 protein: CASSSLGTNYGYTF
CDR3 DNA: TGTGCCAGCAGCTCGCTTGGGACAAACTATGGCTACACCTTC
clone size: NA
J gene: TRBJ1-2
V gene: TRBV5-6
D gene: NA

CDR3 protein: CASSPFRGDLVYGYTF
CDR3 DNA: TGTGCCAGCAGCCCCTTCAGGGGAGATCTCGTCTATGGCTACACCTTC
clone size: NA
J gene: TRBJ1-2
V gene: TRBV11-3
D gene: NA

CDR3 protein: CASSERGYTEAFF
CDR3 DNA: TGTGCCAGCAGTGAGAGAGGGTACACTGAAGCTTTCTTT
clone size: NA
J gene: TRBJ1-1
V gene: TRBV2
D gene: NA

CDR3 protein: CASSMTSGAPGDTQYF
CDR3 DNA: TGTGCCAGTAGTATGACTAGCGGGGCCCCCGGGGATACGCAGTATTTT
clone size: NA
J gene: TRBJ2-3
V gene: TRBV19
D gene: TRBD2